This is a list of T cell receptor beta chains from one sample in a study of T cell therapy after organ transplantation. The antigens of these receptors remain unknown. Profiling relied on immunoSEQ multiplex PCR, and the TCRdb table lists in-frame clones only, not all of them. The sample has 44,000 or so clones; 85% to 95% are singletons. The source was CD8+ T cells from blood, collected before autologous CMV-specific T cell therapy. These receptors all come from a human patient who had received a solid organ transplant and had CMV disease. Each CDR3 is given without its conserved first and last residue. Some rows mark clone size as missing; the rest say once, few, many or name a class of expanded clone.

v_call: TRBV6-5
j_call: TRBJ2-2
clone_size: NA
cdr3_aa: ASSGTSGNTGELF

v_call: TRBV13
j_call: TRBJ2-7
clone_size: NA
cdr3_aa: ASSLVSEGVTYEQY

v_call: TRBV9
j_call: TRBJ2-2
clone_size: NA
cdr3_aa: ASSAQGILYTGELF

v_call: TRBV19
j_call: TRBJ2-7
clone_size: NA
cdr3_aa: ASRGVGSFSYEQY

v_call: TRBV12-1
j_call: TRBJ1-1
clone_size: once
cdr3_aa: ASSHCARGSNTEAF

v_call: TRBV19
j_call: TRBJ1-1
clone_size: few
cdr3_aa: ASSIAGFQNTEAF

v_call: TRBV5-8
j_call: TRBJ1-2
clone_size: NA
cdr3_aa: ASSLDGGVGYGYT

v_call: TRBV6-5
j_call: TRBJ2-2
clone_size: few
cdr3_aa: ASSYDGQNTGELF

v_call: TRBV19
j_call: TRBJ2-7
clone_size: NA
cdr3_aa: ASSKEQGAFHEQY

v_call: TRBV13
j_call: TRBJ2-1
clone_size: NA
cdr3_aa: ASSNTGTSLYNEQF

v_call: TRBV7-9
j_call: TRBJ2-3
clone_size: once
cdr3_aa: ASSRDVDTQY

v_call: TRBV7-8
j_call: TRBJ2-1
clone_size: NA
cdr3_aa: ASSLEVNEQF

v_call: TRBV10-3
j_call: TRBJ2-7
clone_size: NA
cdr3_aa: AISDRLAGDYEQY

v_call: TRBV29-1
j_call: TRBJ1-1
clone_size: NA
cdr3_aa: SFSNMNTEAF

v_call: TRBV4-2
j_call: TRBJ1-2
clone_size: NA
cdr3_aa: ASSQDRGRGTYGYT

v_call: TRBV5-4
j_call: TRBJ2-2
clone_size: NA
cdr3_aa: ASSPGLAGGPDTGELF

v_call: TRBV6-5
j_call: TRBJ2-1
clone_size: NA
cdr3_aa: ASSYQTGAYNEQF

v_call: TRBV6-1
j_call: TRBJ2-5
clone_size: NA
cdr3_aa: ASPGPGTQY

v_call: TRBV4-1
j_call: TRBJ2-2
clone_size: once
cdr3_aa: ASSQPRLRSGELF

v_call: TRBV28
j_call: TRBJ1-1
clone_size: NA
cdr3_aa: ASSLSVGVNTEAF

v_call: TRBV7-9
j_call: TRBJ1-1
clone_size: NA
cdr3_aa: ASSTHWGQVNTEAF

v_call: TRBV2
j_call: TRBJ2-1
clone_size: NA
cdr3_aa: ASSPDRGGEQF

v_call: TRBV4-1
j_call: TRBJ2-2
clone_size: NA
cdr3_aa: ASRGQNTGELF

v_call: TRBV6-5
j_call: TRBJ2-1
clone_size: NA
cdr3_aa: ASSYSVVAPYNEQF

v_call: TRBV30
j_call: TRBJ1-2
clone_size: NA
cdr3_aa: AWSAGGNYGYT

v_call: TRBV18
j_call: TRBJ2-7
clone_size: NA
cdr3_aa: ASSPAGDAYEQY

v_call: TRBV27
j_call: TRBJ2-1
clone_size: NA
cdr3_aa: ASSLPGEGAYNEQF

v_call: TRBV4-3
j_call: TRBJ2-2
clone_size: few
cdr3_aa: ASSQDKAGSYTGELF

v_call: TRBV11-1
j_call: TRBJ2-7
clone_size: NA
cdr3_aa: ASSLGGGRISYEQY

v_call: TRBV6-5
j_call: TRBJ1-3
clone_size: once
cdr3_aa: ASSLGRNSGNTIY

v_call: TRBV5-6
j_call: TRBJ1-3
clone_size: NA
cdr3_aa: ASSLESPTSDRVGNTIY

v_call: TRBV15
j_call: TRBJ2-2
clone_size: NA
cdr3_aa: ATSREGVGTGELF

v_call: TRBV13
j_call: TRBJ2-5
clone_size: NA
cdr3_aa: ASSYESQETQY

v_call: TRBV5-5
j_call: TRBJ1-2
clone_size: NA
cdr3_aa: ASSLEDRRESGYT

v_call: TRBV9
j_call: TRBJ2-4
clone_size: NA
cdr3_aa: ASSAGGSGKNIQY

v_call: TRBV6-6
j_call: TRBJ1-1
clone_size: NA
cdr3_aa: ASYAGFEAF

v_call: TRBV7-9
j_call: TRBJ1-1
clone_size: NA
cdr3_aa: ASSFISGGLNTEAF

v_call: TRBV6-5
j_call: TRBJ2-7
clone_size: NA
cdr3_aa: ASSYSAPSAGYEQY

v_call: TRBV6-5
j_call: TRBJ2-3
clone_size: NA
cdr3_aa: ASSGLAASTDTQY

v_call: TRBV6-5
j_call: TRBJ1-5
clone_size: NA
cdr3_aa: ASSLSDVGQPQH

v_call: TRBV4-3
j_call: TRBJ2-2
clone_size: NA
cdr3_aa: ASSQGWGRVDTGELF

v_call: TRBV2
j_call: TRBJ1-2
clone_size: once
cdr3_aa: ASVEGPGYT

v_call: TRBV6-5
j_call: TRBJ2-7
clone_size: few
cdr3_aa: ASSYDDAPTYEQY

v_call: TRBV14
j_call: TRBJ2-5
clone_size: NA
cdr3_aa: ASSQVGGIETQY

v_call: TRBV7-2
j_call: TRBJ2-6
clone_size: NA
cdr3_aa: ASSDMHKSRANVLT

v_call: TRBV27
j_call: TRBJ2-3
clone_size: NA
cdr3_aa: ASSPWDSRSTDTQY

v_call: TRBV27
j_call: TRBJ1-2
clone_size: NA
cdr3_aa: ASSYTGGYGYT

v_call: TRBV5-4
j_call: TRBJ2-1
clone_size: NA
cdr3_aa: ASSLATGTGINNEQF

v_call: TRBV4-1
j_call: TRBJ2-1
clone_size: NA
cdr3_aa: ASSQEGQGYNEQF

v_call: TRBV27
j_call: TRBJ2-7
clone_size: NA
cdr3_aa: ASGAGQGSYEQY

v_call: TRBV30
j_call: TRBJ1-5
clone_size: NA
cdr3_aa: AWSLVHHNQPQH

v_call: TRBV4-2
j_call: TRBJ2-7
clone_size: NA
cdr3_aa: ASSQEPYEQY

v_call: TRBV19
j_call: TRBJ2-1
clone_size: NA
cdr3_aa: ASGVDLEDEQF

v_call: TRBV18
j_call: TRBJ2-7
clone_size: NA
cdr3_aa: ASSQRQGGLEQY

v_call: TRBV15
j_call: TRBJ1-3
clone_size: NA
cdr3_aa: ATTSSGNTIY

v_call: TRBV10-3
j_call: TRBJ1-1
clone_size: NA
cdr3_aa: AISDSGTGLNTEAF

v_call: TRBV29-1
j_call: TRBJ2-5
clone_size: NA
cdr3_aa: SPWLGETQY

v_call: TRBV7-9
j_call: TRBJ1-4
clone_size: NA
cdr3_aa: ASSPGQLENEKLF

v_call: TRBV4-3
j_call: TRBJ2-7
clone_size: once
cdr3_aa: ASSQDRDLLRYEQY